This TCR beta chain comes out of a study of Graves' ophthalmopathy and Graves' hyperthyroidism. Whole-study results and caveats: Clonotypes were expanded in thyroid at above 0.001 frequency, and most also appeared in blood.

Aged 18 to 65, hyperthyroidism patients had been newly diagnosed, with under 2 months' duration. Excluded: other autoimmune disease, uncontrolled infection, pregnancy or lactation. Thyroid ultrasound, orbital computed tomography, TRAb, serum thyroxine and clinical symptoms formed the basis of diagnosis. As for this clonotype: Its antigen remains unidentified.

V was clipped by 0 bases and J by 4 bases, with 10 bases between them. This CDR3 region has 14 residues. Germline lookup yields CDR1 SGHRS and CDR2 YFSETQ. Transcripts of RNA were the source for amplifying TCR beta CDR3 regions. First-round RT-PCR with HTBI primers preceded a second-round multiplex PCR. Using its own MiXCR run on the multiplex PCR reads, TCRdb lists one record per CDR3 protein. Of around 1,000,000 distinct CDR3 sequences listed, 35% to 45% were seen once; the top ten hold over 8.5%. This clonotype was sampled from an adult man with Graves' hyperthyroidism. Sequenced: peripheral blood or thyroid tissue (not recorded which). V is TRBV5-1 and J is TRBJ2-5; no definite D call. The chain's CDR3 is CASSLDGTLETQYF. CDR3 coding DNA: TGCGCCAGCAGCTTGGACGGCACCCTAGAGACCCAGTACTTC.